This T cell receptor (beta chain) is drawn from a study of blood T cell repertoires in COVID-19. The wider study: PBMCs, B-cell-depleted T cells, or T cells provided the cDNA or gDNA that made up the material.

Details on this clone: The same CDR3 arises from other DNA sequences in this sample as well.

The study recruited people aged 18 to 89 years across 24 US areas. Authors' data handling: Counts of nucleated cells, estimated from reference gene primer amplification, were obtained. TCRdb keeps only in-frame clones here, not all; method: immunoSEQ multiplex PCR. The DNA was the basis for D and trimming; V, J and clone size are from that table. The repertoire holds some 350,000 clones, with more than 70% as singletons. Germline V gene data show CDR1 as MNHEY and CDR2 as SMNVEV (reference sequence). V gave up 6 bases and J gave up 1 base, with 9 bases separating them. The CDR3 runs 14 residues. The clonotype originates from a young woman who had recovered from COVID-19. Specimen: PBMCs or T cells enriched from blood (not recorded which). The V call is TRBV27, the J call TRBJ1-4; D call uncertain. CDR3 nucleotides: TGTGCCAGCAGCCTGACGGGAACTAATGAAAAACTGTTTTTT. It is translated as CASSLTGTNEKLFF.